This T cell receptor beta chain was recovered during a study of early T cells in non-severe SARS-CoV-2 infection (dated by TCRdb to the early 2020s). For the study in its entirety: Because TCR sequencing was done on bulk RNA from unsorted whole blood, the alpha and beta chains could not be paired.

To note about this clonotype: Its antigen has not been determined. Qualities for individual bases were not recorded, and no much larger clone is one base off.

Preparation of the library involved 5' RACE. Instrument used: NextSeq 500. The TCR library protocol attached unique molecular identifiers to individual cDNA molecules to correct for sequencing error and PCR bias. Both TCR alpha and beta chains were sequenced, and tight co-correlation was observed between alpha and beta sequence abundances in each sample. For the original study's pipeline: Decombinator V4 was used to annotate TCR sequences for V gene, J gene and CDR3. Expanded TCRs were defined as changing significantly between any two time points under a Poisson model with p below 0.0001. TCR abundances were normalised to the total number of TCRs sequenced per sample and were expressed as counts per million. TRAV1-2 paired with TRAJ12, TRAJ20 or TRAJ33 defined MAIT TCRs, while TRAV10 paired with TRAJ18 defined iNKT TCRs. VDJdb, accessed 1 November 2021, was searched for CMV, EBV and SARS-CoV-2 annotated TCRs, with TCRs annotated for multiple antigens excluded. The public reads were quality trimmed at Q25 with fastp and then assembled into clones with MiXCR by TCRdb, keeping productive beta chains. Merged by CDR3 protein, the rows form single entries marked with the most common genes and DNA. TCRdb's processing, not the study's, gives the V and J calls here. This sample comprises 35,000 to 45,000 distinct CDR3 sequences, roughly 7.9% of them detected only once. Around 11% of the sample comes from the top ten.

The V and J ends are trimmed by 6 bases and 5 bases, leaving 19 bases between them. Taken from the germline V gene (reference sequence), the CDR1 and CDR2 loops are MNHEY and SMNVEV. The CDR3 spans 15 residues, from the cysteine through the phenylalanine. Here the CDR3 DNA is all that survives: 45 bases in frame from base 1. The study was a case-control design nested within a healthcare worker cohort in London, UK, with weekly nasopharyngeal swab PCR tests and blood sampling. Healthcare workers were recruited during the week of the UK lockdown, between 23 and 31 March 2020, and followed weekly for up to 16 weeks. Overall study outcomes, separate from this receptor: VDJdb matching was skewed toward anti-spike CD8 responses and likely underestimated virus-specific expansions, missing private and CD4 specificities.

This sample comprised whole blood, obtained at baseline. The rearranged segments are TRBV27 and TRBJ1-1; 5 matching bases give a weak D call of TRBD1. The receptor's source is an adult who was a healthcare worker with PCR-confirmed SARS-CoV-2 infection or an uninfected control (not recorded which). Here is the DNA: TGTGCCAGCAGCCTTGCCGGGACCTTACCAACTGAAGCTTTCTTT. This gives the protein CASSLAGTLPTEAFF.